What follows are 14 T cell receptor beta chains derived from one specimen sequenced in a study of T cells in Graves' hyperthyroidism and ophthalmopathy. Researchers amplified the TCR beta CDR3 regions from RNA transcripts. When the TCR CDR3 underwent first-round RT-PCR, the HTBI primer set was used. TCRdb passed the multiplex PCR reads through MiXCR, listing each CDR3 protein once. The sample lists approximately 630,000 distinct CDR3 sequences, 15% to 20% seen once, with less than 4.5% in the top ten. Sequencing input: blood. These receptors were collected from a woman under 40 with Graves' hyperthyroidism.

This clonotype was detected ten times or more. The chain combines TRBV24-1 with TRBJ1-1, with D perhaps matching TRBD1 (6 bases). V shed 4 bases and J shed 5 bases, with 16 bases lying between them. This CDR3 has 15 amino acids. In germline, CDR1 is KGHDR, CDR2 SFDVKD. This CDR3 reads CATSDPQGPRTEAFF. The CDR3 nucleotides read TGTGCCACCAGTGACCCACAGGGTCCGAGAACTGAAGCTTTCTTT.

This clonotype was counted a few times. The genes are TRBV3-1 and TRBJ2-4; 8 nucleotides align to TRBD1. The CDR3 has 15 residues. Unmatched junction bases numbered 6, after V lost 0 bases and J lost 8 bases. Per the germline V gene, CDR1 is LGHDT and CDR2 is YNNKEL (reference sequence). The CDR3 loop is CASSQDGQGSDIQYF. DNA for the CDR3: TGTGCCAGCAGCCAAGACGGACAGGGTTCGGACATTCAGTACTTC.

This clonotype was detected ten times or more. CDR3 protein: CASKSGGSPAYEQYF. The CDR3 DNA reads as TGTGCCAGCAAGAGCGGCGGGAGTCCCGCCTACGAGCAGTACTTC. This chain connects TRBV28 to TRBJ2-7; 7 bases agree with TRBD2. Germline trimming cut 7 bases from V and 2 bases from J; bases unmatched to any gene: 11. Germline V lookup: CDR1 MDHEN, CDR2 SYDVKM. This CDR3 comprises 15 residues.

This clonotype was detected ten times or more. This chain joins TRBV20-1 and TRBJ2-1, with D perhaps TRBD2 (6 bases). Trimming took off 0 bases at V and 2 bases at J, with 14 bases between the two ends. CDR1 is DFQATT, CDR2 SNEGSKA, per germline (reference sequence). The CDR3 covers 16 residues. CDR3 residues: CSAREAGTGAYNEQFF. The CDR3 DNA is TGCAGTGCTAGAGAGGCCGGGACTGGGGCCTACAATGAGCAGTTCTTC.

The chain carries TRBV29-1 and TRBJ2-7; TRBD2 agrees at 9 bases. Losses at the gene ends were 5 bases for V and 4 bases for J; bases not matched to a gene: 6. Germline CDR1 SQVTM, CDR2 ANQGSEA. This CDR3 spans 13 amino acids. Written as DNA, the CDR3 is TGCAGCGTTCGGGGCGGGAGGGCGTACGAGCAGTACTTC. Translating it yields CSVRGGRAYEQYF.

This clonotype was observed at least ten times. At one of its ends the junction is not consistent with the germline gene, which may arise from a read error. The chain couples TRBV19 to TRBJ2-6; possible D gene TRBD1, 6 bases. This CDR3 region has 15 residues. Germline values: CDR1 LNHDA, CDR2 SQIVND (reference sequence). The CDR3 is CASSIGGSGANVLTF. CDR3 sequence (DNA): TGTGCCAGCAGTATAGGGGGCTCTGGGGCCAACGTCCTGACTTTC.

This clonotype has ten or more counts. The chain recombines TRBV28 with TRBJ1-3; no clear D. Germline lookup yields CDR1 MDHEN and CDR2 SYDVKM. Deletions cut 6 bases from V and 0 bases from J, with 12 bases between. The CDR3 loop spans 15 amino acids. CDR3 sequence reads: CASRSHHSSGNTIYF. For the CDR3, the DNA is TGTGCCAGCAGGTCTCACCACTCCTCTGGAAACACCATATATTTT. The full variable domain, its missing parts supplied by reference TRBV28 and TRBJ1-3, is DVKVTQSSRYLVKRTGEKVFLECVQDMDHENMFWYRQDPGLGLRLIYFSYDVKMKEKGDIPEGYSVSREKKERFSLILESASTNQTSMYLCASRSHHSSGNTIYFGEGSWLTVV.

Ten or more counts support this clonotype. V is TRBV18 and J is TRBJ1-1, with D possibly matching TRBD1 (5 bases). The CDR3 is 12 residues long. The germline V gene encodes CDR1 KGHSH and CDR2 LQKENI. Trimming shortened V by 5 bases and J by 3 bases, and 7 bases separated the two germline ends. CDR3 in DNA: TGTGCCAGCTCAGGGGGGGACACTGAAGCTTTCTTT. Protein sequence: CASSGGDTEAFF.

This clonotype was detected many times. One end of the junction does not line up with germline, which may come from a read error. CDR3 sequence reads: CASNLAGGPGDTQYF. The DNA of the CDR3 is TGTGCCAGCAATTTAGCGGGAGGGCCGGGAGATACGCAGTATTTT. The chain links TRBV28 to TRBJ2-3, with 11 bases that match TRBD2. This CDR3 comprises 15 residues. Germline-derived CDR1 and CDR2 are MDHEN and SYDVKM.

This clonotype was detected many times. This chain connects TRBV6-1 to TRBJ2-1; the D gene is possibly TRBD1 (6 bases). Trimming took off 6 bases at V and 0 bases at J, with 12 bases between the two ends. This CDR3 comprises 15 residues. Per germline, CDR1 MNHNS and CDR2 SASEGT. Here the CDR3 DNA reads TGTGCCAGCAGCAGACAGGTCAGCTCCTACAATGAGCAGTTCTTC. Translating gives CASSRQVSSYNEQFF.

This clonotype was detected ten times or more. This chain joins TRBV18 and TRBJ1-1, with 7 bases matching TRBD1. CDR3 length equals 15 residues. Germline CDR1 reads KGHSH; CDR2 reads LQKENI. The ends lost 2 bases at V and 0 bases at J; junction bases unmatched: 3. The CDR3 bases are TGTGCCAGCTCACCATCAGGACAGGTGAACACTGAAGCTTTCTTT. Translation gives CASSPSGQVNTEAFF. Variable domain in full (rest from reference TRBV18 and TRBJ1-1): NAGVMQNPRHLVRRRGQEARLRCSPMKGHSHVYWYRQLPEEGLKFMVYLQKENIIDESGMPKERFSAEFPKEGPSILRIQQVVRGDSAAYFCASSPSGQVNTEAFFGQGTRLTVV.

In its sample, this clonotype was seen once. The chain joins TRBV9 to TRBJ1-1; TRBD1 matches at 9 bases. V dropped 4 bases and J dropped 2; count of bases not matched to a gene: 9. CDR3 length: 16 amino acids. Germline V gene data show CDR1 as SGDLS and CDR2 as YYNGEE. CDR3 region: CASSQLYTGGNTEAFF. The CDR3 DNA follows: TGTGCCAGCAGCCAATTATACACAGGGGGCAACACTGAAGCTTTCTTT.

This clonotype was found many times. The rearrangement joins TRBV20-1 to TRBJ2-5; a possible D gene is TRBD1 (6 bases). V was cut by 3 bases and J by 2 bases, with 22 bases left in between. Germline V gene data show CDR1 as DFQATT and CDR2 as SNEGSKA (reference sequence). The CDR3 runs to 17 residues. CDR3 DNA: TGCAGTGCTAGCTACTACAACCCAGGGGTCGCACAAGAGACCCAGTACTTC. Translated: CSASYYNPGVAQETQYF.

The chain carries TRBV9 and TRBJ1-4; TRBD1 might be the D (6 bases). Germline V gene sequence: CDR1 SGDLS, CDR2 YYNGEE. V dropped 3 bases and J dropped 3 bases, with 9 bases sitting between them. The CDR3 totals 14 residues. The CDR3, as DNA: TGTGCCAGCAGCGGACGGACAGCTAATGAAAAACTGTTTTTT. It codes for CASSGRTANEKLFF. The complete variable domain, with remaining parts taken from reference TRBV9 and TRBJ1-4, reads DSGVTQTPKHLITATGQRVTLRCSPRSGDLSVYWYQQSLDQGLQFLIQYYNGEERAKGNILERFSAQQFPDLHSELNLSSLELGDSALYFCASSGRTANEKLFFGSGTQLSVL.